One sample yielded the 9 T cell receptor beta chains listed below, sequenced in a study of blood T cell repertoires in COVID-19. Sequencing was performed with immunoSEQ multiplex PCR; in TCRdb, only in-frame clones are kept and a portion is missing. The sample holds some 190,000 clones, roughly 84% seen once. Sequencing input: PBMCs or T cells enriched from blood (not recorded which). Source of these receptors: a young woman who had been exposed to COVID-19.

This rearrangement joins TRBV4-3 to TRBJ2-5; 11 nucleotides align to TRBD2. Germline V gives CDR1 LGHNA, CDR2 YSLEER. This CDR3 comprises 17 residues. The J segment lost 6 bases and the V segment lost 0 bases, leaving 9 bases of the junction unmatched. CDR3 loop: CASSQDWGTSGGQTQYF. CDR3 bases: TGCGCCAGCAGCCAAGATTGGGGGACTAGCGGTGGGCAGACCCAGTACTTC.

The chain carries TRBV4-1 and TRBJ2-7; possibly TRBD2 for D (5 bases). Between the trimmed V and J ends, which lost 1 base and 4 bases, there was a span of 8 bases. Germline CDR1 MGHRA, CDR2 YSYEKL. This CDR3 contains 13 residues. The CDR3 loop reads CASSQGGVYEQYF. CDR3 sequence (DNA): TGCGCCAGCAGCCAAGGGGGAGTTTACGAGCAGTACTTC.

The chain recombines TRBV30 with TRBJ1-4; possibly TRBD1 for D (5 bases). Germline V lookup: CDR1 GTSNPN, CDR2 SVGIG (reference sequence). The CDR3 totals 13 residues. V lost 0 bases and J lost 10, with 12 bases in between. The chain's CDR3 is CAWSVGAGPKLFF. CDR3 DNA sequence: TGTGCCTGGAGTGTCGGCGCGGGGCCAAAACTGTTTTTT.

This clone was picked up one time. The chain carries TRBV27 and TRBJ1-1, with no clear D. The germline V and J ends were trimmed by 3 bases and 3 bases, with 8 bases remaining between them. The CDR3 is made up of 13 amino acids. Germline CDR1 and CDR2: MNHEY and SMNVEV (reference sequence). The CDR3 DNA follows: TGTGCCAGCAGTTTTGTGAGTTACACTGAAGCTTTCTTT. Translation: CASSFVSYTEAFF.

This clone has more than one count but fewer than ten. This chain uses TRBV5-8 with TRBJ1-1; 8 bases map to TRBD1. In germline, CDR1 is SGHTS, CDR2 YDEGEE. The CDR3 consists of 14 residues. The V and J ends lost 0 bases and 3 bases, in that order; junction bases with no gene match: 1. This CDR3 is CASSLGQGYTEAFF. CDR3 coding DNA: TGTGCCAGCAGCTTGGGACAGGGGTACACTGAAGCTTTCTTT.

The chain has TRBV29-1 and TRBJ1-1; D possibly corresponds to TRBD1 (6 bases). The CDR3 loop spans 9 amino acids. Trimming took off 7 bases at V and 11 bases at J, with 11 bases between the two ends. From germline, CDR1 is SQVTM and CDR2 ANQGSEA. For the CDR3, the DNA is TGCAGCGCCGGTGACAGGGCTTTCTTT. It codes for CSAGDRAFF.

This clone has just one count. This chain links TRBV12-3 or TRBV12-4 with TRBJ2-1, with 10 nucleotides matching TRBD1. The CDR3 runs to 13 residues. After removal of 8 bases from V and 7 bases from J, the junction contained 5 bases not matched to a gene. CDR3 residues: CASSSGQGNEQFF. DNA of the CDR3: TGTGCCAGCTCCTCGGGACAGGGGAATGAGCAGTTCTTC.

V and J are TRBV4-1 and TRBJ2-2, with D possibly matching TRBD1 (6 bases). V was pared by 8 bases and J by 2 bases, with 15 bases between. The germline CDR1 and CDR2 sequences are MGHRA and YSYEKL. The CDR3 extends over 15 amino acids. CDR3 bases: TGCGCCAGCGGGAACAGGGCTACCAACACCGGGGAGCTGTTTTTT. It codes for CASGNRATNTGELFF.

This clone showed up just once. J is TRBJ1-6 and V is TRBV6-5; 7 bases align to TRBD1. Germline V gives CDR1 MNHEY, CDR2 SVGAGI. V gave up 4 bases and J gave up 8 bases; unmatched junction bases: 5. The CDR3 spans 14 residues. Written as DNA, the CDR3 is TGTGCCAGCAGTTTAGGACAGGTGCATTCACCCCTCCACTTT. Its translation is CASSLGQVHSPLHF.